These 27 T cell receptor beta chains came from one sample sequenced in a study of CD8 T cells in ankylosing spondylitis. TCRdb reprocessed the 5' RACE reads with MiXCR, giving one entry per CDR3 protein. Among 200,000 to 300,000 distinct CDR3 sequences, 8% to 11% were seen once, and the ten largest hold 2.5% to 3%. Sequencing was carried out using blood, either unsorted or a sorted T cell fraction (not recorded which). Every receptor here comes from a male donor with ankylosing spondylitis or in good health (not recorded which).

A note on this clonotype: This may come from a read error, since a much larger clone is one base off. The chain uses TRBV7-2 and TRBJ2-1, with TRBD2 matching over 8 bases. This CDR3 region has 16 residues. Germline CDR1 and CDR2: SGHTA and FQGNSA. The CDR3 protein is CVSSFSGGILMNEQFF. CDR3 DNA sequence: TGTGTCAGCAGCTTCAGCGGGGGTATTCTTATGAATGAGCAGTTCTTC.

This clonotype was recorded many times. This chain links TRBV12-3 or TRBV12-4 with TRBJ2-1; 12 nucleotides agree with TRBD2. The CDR3 consists of 15 residues. The V gene end was trimmed by 4 bases and the J gene end by 6 bases; junction bases not matched to a gene: 4. This CDR3 reads CASSSLAGGLNEQFF. DNA for the CDR3: TGTGCCAGCAGTTCCCTAGCGGGGGGGCTCAATGAGCAGTTCTTC.

This sequence joins TRBV6-1 and TRBJ2-6; D tentatively fits TRBD1 or TRBD2 (6 bases each). V was pared by 8 bases and J by 2 bases, with 10 bases between. The CDR3 runs 14 residues. Germline CDR1 reads MNHNS; CDR2 reads SASEGT. The CDR3 region is CASHRGAGANVLTF. CDR3 coding DNA: TGTGCCAGCCATAGGGGGGCTGGGGCCAACGTCCTGACTTTC.

This clonotype has ten or more counts. The rearrangement links TRBV15 to TRBJ2-1, with 7 bases identical to TRBD1. The CDR3 totals 15 residues. V was clipped by 5 bases and J by 3 bases; unmatched bases: 7. CDR1 is LNHNV and CDR2 is YYDKDF in the germline V gene (reference sequence). DNA for the CDR3: TGTGCCACCAGCCTTATCCGGGACAGCTACAATGAGCAGTTCTTC. It codes for CATSLIRDSYNEQFF.

This clonotype was counted ten times or more. V and J are TRBV5-1 and TRBJ2-7; D possibly uses TRBD1 or TRBD2 (6 bases each). Germline lookup yields CDR1 SGHRS and CDR2 YFSETQ. V dropped 0 bases and J dropped 3 bases, with 13 bases sitting between them. The CDR3 loop spans 15 amino acids. The CDR3 DNA sequence: TGCGCCAGCAGCTTGGATCCCGGGGGCTACTACGAGCAGTACTTC. It codes for CASSLDPGGYYEQYF.

V usage is TRBV5-1 and J usage is TRBJ1-5; 9 nucleotides align to TRBD1. CDR1 and CDR2 (germline): SGHRS, YFSETQ. This CDR3 region has 16 residues. The ends lost 4 bases at V and 2 bases at J; junction bases unmatched: 7. CDR3 region: CASSLGTGTGNQPQHF. CDR3 DNA: TGCGCCAGCAGCCTGGGGACAGGGACGGGCAATCAGCCCCAGCATTTT. The complete variable domain, with remaining parts taken from reference TRBV5-1 and TRBJ1-5, reads KAGVTQTPRYLIKTRGQQVTLSCSPISGHRSVSWYQQTPGQGLQFLFEYFSETQRNKGNFPGRFSGRQFSNSRSEMNVSTLELGDSALYLCASSLGTGTGNQPQHFGDGTRLSIL.

This clonotype has a count of ten or more. This chain connects TRBV5-6 to TRBJ2-5; D remains ambiguous. This CDR3 is 13 amino acids long. Germline-derived CDR1 and CDR2 are SGHDT and YYEEEE. The germline V and J ends were trimmed by 0 bases and 2 bases, with 5 bases remaining between them. The CDR3 sequence: CASSLDTQETQYF. The CDR3 bases are TGTGCCAGCAGCTTGGATACACAAGAGACCCAGTACTTC.

This clonotype was seen more than once but under ten times. This chain links TRBV20-1 with TRBJ2-5, with D possibly TRBD2 on 5 matching bases. This CDR3 is 15 amino acids long. V lost 3 bases and J lost 0, with 14 bases in between. The germline CDR1 and CDR2 sequences are DFQATT and SNEGSKA (reference sequence). Written as DNA, the CDR3 is TGCAGTGCTAGTCGGGGAATCAAGGACCAAGAGACCCAGTACTTC. This translates into CSASRGIKDQETQYF.

This clonotype came up many times. The rearrangement uses TRBV20-1 and TRBJ2-3, with 7 bases identical to TRBD2. CDR3 length: 14 amino acids. The V gene end was trimmed by 5 bases and the J gene end by 2 bases; junction bases not matched to a gene: 7. CDR1 DFQATT and CDR2 SNEGSKA come from the germline V gene (reference sequence). CDR3 in DNA: TGCAGTGCTCCGAGGGAGGGGCTCACAGATACGCAGTATTTT. Translation gives CSAPREGLTDTQYF.

This clonotype was counted at least ten times. V is TRBV4-2 and J is TRBJ2-2; TRBD1 matches at 8 bases. Per germline, CDR1 LGHNA and CDR2 YNFKEQ. CDR3 size: 16 residues. V dropped 1 base and J dropped 6; count of bases not matched to a gene: 7. In nucleotides, the CDR3 is TGTGCCAGCAGCCAAGTCACACAGGGGGAGGCCGGGGAGCTGTTTTTT. Its protein product is CASSQVTQGEAGELFF.

This clonotype was picked up a small number of times. This chain uses TRBV7-2 with TRBJ2-1; no clear D gene. The CDR3 extends over 17 amino acids. V lost 4 bases and J lost 4, with 20 bases in between. The germline V gene encodes CDR1 SGHTA and CDR2 FQGNSA. CDR3 sequence reads: CASSSQLVRRSYNEQFF. The CDR3 coding sequence is TGTGCCAGCAGCTCTCAGCTAGTCCGACGATCTTACAATGAGCAGTTCTTC.

The chain is built from TRBV6-4 and TRBJ1-1, with D hard to call. The CDR3 is 13 residues long. V was shortened by 4 bases and J by 4 bases, with 10 bases between the two germline ends. The germline V gene has CDR1 MRHNA and CDR2 SNTAGT. CDR3 sequence: CASSAGNPTEAFF. CDR3 bases: TGTGCCAGCAGTGCCGGGAATCCCACTGAAGCTTTCTTT.

This clonotype has just a few counts. V and J are TRBV5-1 and TRBJ1-5; D not resolved. The length of the CDR3 is 13 residues. Germline V gives CDR1 SGHRS, CDR2 YFSETQ. Trimming removed 3 bases at V and 5 bases at J, with 9 bases between. CDR3 nucleotides: TGCGCCAGCAGCTACAATACCGATCAGCCCCAGCATTTT. It is translated as CASSYNTDQPQHF.

This chain connects TRBV7-9 to TRBJ1-2; 10 bases line up with TRBD1. The V gene's germline CDR1 is SEHNR and CDR2 FQNEAQ (reference sequence). Losses at the gene ends were 0 bases for V and 7 bases for J; bases not matched to a gene: 5. The CDR3 has 15 residues. The CDR3 DNA sequence: TGTGCCAGCAGCTTAGCGGGACAGGGGCCCTCTGGCTACACCTTC. Translation gives CASSLAGQGPSGYTF.

This clonotype was recorded many times. This chain uses TRBV12-3 or TRBV12-4 with TRBJ2-7; possibly TRBD2 for D (6 bases). V shed 4 bases and J shed 3 bases, with 7 bases lying between them. The length of the CDR3 is 12 residues. This CDR3 is CASSSGVYEQYF. The CDR3 nucleotides read TGTGCCAGCAGTTCGGGGGTCTACGAGCAGTACTTC.

This clonotype was counted many times. CDR3 nucleotide sequence: TGCAGCGTTGCGGGGGAACCGGATCAGCCCCAGCATTTT. Amino acid sequence: CSVAGEPDQPQHF. The V call is TRBV29-1, the J call TRBJ1-5, with a weak D call TRBD1 (5 bases). The CDR3 length is 13 residues. Per the germline V gene, CDR1 is SQVTM and CDR2 is ANQGSEA. The V end lost 4 bases, the J end lost 5 bases, and 12 bases lay between the germline ends.

This clonotype was seen at least ten times. The chain uses TRBV6-2 or TRBV6-3 and TRBJ2-2, with 7 bases fitting TRBD1. The CDR3 sequence is 16 residues long. Germline V gene sequence: CDR1 MNHEY, CDR2 SVGEGT. The V gene end was trimmed by 7 bases and the J gene end by 9 bases; junction bases not matched to a gene: 17. The CDR3, as DNA: TGTGCCAGCACCCATCCTCCCGGGACAGCCGGGTGGGAGCTGTTTTTT. Protein: CASTHPPGTAGWELFF.

This clonotype was seen at least ten times. This rearrangement joins TRBV29-1 to TRBJ1-1; D not certain. Trimming pared 7 bases from V and 3 bases from J, leaving 15 bases between. Germline values: CDR1 SQVTM, CDR2 ANQGSEA. This CDR3 comprises 13 residues. The CDR3 DNA reads TGCAGCGCAGCACCCCTCGGGGACACTGAAGCTTTCTTT. It encodes CSAAPLGDTEAFF.

This clonotype was detected ten times or more. The chain links TRBV12-3 or TRBV12-4 to TRBJ2-7; D unresolved. Trimming took off 8 bases at V and 7 bases at J, with 18 bases between the two ends. The CDR3 runs 13 residues. The CDR3 reads CASLRTADSEQYF. The CDR3 DNA sequence: TGTGCCAGCCTCCGGACGGCGGATTCTGAGCAGTACTTC.

This clonotype was seen a few times. The chain joins TRBV3-1 to TRBJ1-4; tentatively, D is TRBD1 (5 bases). V was pared by 0 bases and J by 8 bases, with 16 bases between. This CDR3 has 16 amino acids. CDR1 is LGHDT, CDR2 YNNKEL, per germline (reference sequence). The CDR3 reads CASSQEWGRLGEKLFF. CDR3 nucleotide sequence: TGTGCCAGCAGCCAAGAATGGGGGAGGCTTGGCGAAAAACTGTTTTTT. Combining the CDR3 with reference TRBV3-1 and TRBJ1-4 gives the whole variable domain DTAVSQTPKYLVTQMGNDKSIKCEQNLGHDTMYWYKQDSKKFLKIMFSYNNKELIINETVPNRFSPKSPDKAHLNLHINSLELGDSAVYFCASSQEWGRLGEKLFFGSGTQLSVL.

This clonotype was seen a handful of times. The rearrangement uses TRBV7-8 and TRBJ2-1; TRBD2 agrees at 14 bases. CDR1 and CDR2 (germline): SGHVS, FQNEAQ. CDR3 length equals 16 residues. Trimming at V came to 4 bases and at J to 10 bases, leaving 9 bases not matched to a gene. The CDR3 is CASSSAGLAGGEEQFF. CDR3 DNA: TGTGCCAGCAGCTCAGCCGGACTAGCGGGAGGTGAAGAGCAGTTCTTC.

This clonotype showed up just a few times. The CDR3 loop reads CASSLLRQGSSYEQYF. CDR3 coding DNA: TGTGCCAGCAGTTTACTGAGGCAGGGATCCTCCTACGAGCAGTACTTC. The chain combines TRBV12-3 or TRBV12-4 with TRBJ2-7; tentative D call: TRBD1 (5 bases). The ends were cut back, 2 bases at V and 0 bases at J, with 14 bases in the middle. This CDR3 region has 16 residues.

There are many counts of this clonotype. The chain carries TRBV12-3 or TRBV12-4 and TRBJ2-7; D possibly corresponds to TRBD1 (6 bases). The CDR3 has 14 amino acids. The V end was cut by 6 bases, the J end by 2 bases, with 14 bases between. This chain's CDR3 is CASSFTDRAYEQYF. CDR3 coding DNA: TGTGCCAGCAGCTTCACGGACAGAGCCTACGAGCAGTACTTC.

The chain has TRBV30 and TRBJ1-2, with TRBD1 matching 9 bases. The J segment lost 8 bases and the V segment lost 6 bases, leaving 10 bases of the junction unmatched. The CDR3 extends over 13 amino acids. The germline V gene encodes CDR1 GTSNPN and CDR2 SVGIG (reference sequence). CDR3 DNA sequence: TGTGCCTGCTGGACAGGGGAGAAAGGAGGCTACACCTTC. Its protein is CACWTGEKGGYTF. Supplemented by reference TRBV30 and TRBJ1-2, the full variable domain reads SQTIHQWPATLVQPVGSPLSLECTVEGTSNPNLYWYRQAAGRGLQLLFYSVGIGQISSEVPQNLSASRPQDRQFILSSKKLLLSDSGFYLCACWTGEKGGYTFGSGTRLTVV.

The chain couples TRBV30 to TRBJ1-5, with no clear D. Trimming removed 5 bases at V and 4 bases at J, with 15 bases between. Germline CDR1 GTSNPN, CDR2 SVGIG (reference sequence). This CDR3 is 14 amino acids long. CDR3 sequence reads: CAWSGSLANQPQHF. Written as DNA, the CDR3 is TGTGCCTGGTCCGGGTCCCTCGCGAATCAGCCCCAGCATTTT.

This clonotype has a handful of counts. The V call is TRBV11-2, the J call TRBJ2-5, with TRBD2 identical over 14 bases. Per germline, CDR1 SGHAT and CDR2 FQNNGV. There are 17 residues in the CDR3. J gave up 1 base and V 3 bases, and 4 bases lay outside the gene matches. The CDR3 here is CASSFGLAGGTQETQYF. As DNA, the CDR3 is TGTGCCAGCAGCTTCGGACTAGCGGGGGGTACCCAAGAGACCCAGTACTTC.

This clonotype appeared many times. The chain links TRBV19 to TRBJ1-1, with no clear D. Trimming cost V 4 bases and J 1 base, with 7 bases left between them. CDR3 length: 13 residues. CDR1 and CDR2 (germline): LNHDA, SQIVND (reference sequence). CDR3: CASSSTANTEAFF. DNA for the CDR3: TGTGCCAGTAGTAGTACAGCGAACACTGAAGCTTTCTTT.